This TCR beta chain was obtained from a study of blood T cell repertoires in COVID-19. As for the study in general: Sources were T cells, B-cell-depleted T cells, or PBMCs; the material itself was cDNA or gDNA.

The J segment lost 7 bases and the V segment lost 3 bases, leaving 8 bases of the junction unmatched. The CDR3 sequence is 17 residues long. Germline V gives CDR1 SNHLY, CDR2 FYNNEI. Generated by immunoSEQ multiplex PCR, the TCRdb table keeps only in-frame clones and is missing some. Seen here are around 240,000 clones, approximately 82% observed once, and the top ten hold 1.9%. The V gene is TRBV2, the J gene TRBJ2-1, with 14 bases that match TRBD2. The clonotype originates from a woman aged 80 or older with acute or convalescent COVID-19. Sequencing was carried out using peripheral blood. This chain's CDR3 is CASSETSGRAFVNEQFF. The CDR3, as DNA: TGTGCCAGCAGTGAGACTAGCGGGAGGGCCTTTGTGAATGAGCAGTTCTTC. The full variable domain, its missing parts supplied by reference TRBV2 and TRBJ2-1, is EPEVTQTPSHQVTQMGQEVILRCVPISNHLYFYWYRQILGQKVEFLVSFYNNEISEKSEIFDDQFSVERPDGSNFTLKIRSTKLEDSAMYFCASSETSGRAFVNEQFFGPGTRLTVL.